The 6 T cell receptor beta chains reported below all come from one sample, sequenced in a study of regulatory T cells in long-lasting Graves disease (dated by TCRdb to about 2021). Per the publication, the time point label means: persistent/refractory GD, antithyroid drugs over 5 years with positive TRAb. For both TCR sequencing and RNA sequencing, RNA was extracted from PBMCs in TRIzol. Library generation was performed with multiplex PCR. TCRdb shows the sequencer as Illumina HiSeq 4000. To build TCR beta libraries, CDR3 regions were amplified by Arm-PCR using iRepertoire HTBI primers. Through fastp at Q25 and MiXCR, TCRdb rebuilt clones from the public reads, retaining in-frame beta chains. Each entry is one CDR3 protein sequence, shown with its most common DNA and genes. Across this sample there are approximately 690,000 distinct CDR3 sequences, with 25% to 30% seen only once. About two fifths of the sample lies in the top ten.

Material: peripheral blood mononuclear cells (PBMCs), obtained when the disease was refractory, from a patient treated with antithyroid drugs. The source is a female donor with Graves disease.

This rearrangement joins TRBV30 to TRBJ1-3; D perhaps matches TRBD1 (5 bases). Looked up from germline, CDR1 is GTSNPN and CDR2 is SVGIG (reference sequence). The CDR3 consists of 15 residues. V dropped 4 bases and J dropped 2 bases, with 15 bases sitting between them. CDR3 sequence (DNA): TGTGCCTGGACTTCGGGACTTTCCCCTGGAAACACCATATATTTT. As protein: CAWTSGLSPGNTIYF.

This clonotype occurred a few times. The rearrangement links TRBV7-6 to TRBJ1-4; maybe TRBD1 (5 bases). The CDR3 length is 15 residues. V lost 4 bases to trimming and J lost 0 bases, with 9 bases between them. Germline assignment: CDR1 SGHVS and CDR2 FNYEAQ. The CDR3: CASSSETATNEKLFF. Here the CDR3 DNA reads TGTGCCAGCAGCTCCGAGACAGCAACTAATGAAAAACTGTTTTTT. Looking up the rest from reference TRBV7-6 and TRBJ1-4 gives the full variable domain: GAGVSQSPRYKVTKRGQDVALRCDPISGHVSLYWYRQALGQGPEFLTYFNYEAQQDKSGLPNDRFSAERPEGSISTLTIQRTEQRDSAMYRCASSSETATNEKLFFGSGTQLSVL.

This clonotype appeared once. An end of the junction does not agree with germline; a read error may underlie this. CDR3 sequence: CASSQVRAGVTNPYEQYF. The CDR3 DNA reads as TGCGCCAGCAGCCAAGTGCGAGCGGGAGTGACGAACCCCTACGAGCAGTACTTC. The chain combines TRBV7-9 with TRBJ2-7; 8 bases match TRBD2. This CDR3 spans 18 amino acids. CDR1 and CDR2 from the germline V gene are SEHNR and FQNEAQ (reference sequence).

Many counts were recorded for this clonotype. This chain connects TRBV2 to TRBJ1-1; D might be TRBD1 (6 bases). The CDR3 has 15 amino acids. Trimming cost V 4 bases and J 1 base, with 13 bases left between them. Germline values: CDR1 SNHLY, CDR2 FYNNEI. CDR3 DNA sequence: TGTGCCAGCAGTGGCGGGGGGGCCGCGAACACTGAAGCTTTCTTT. It encodes CASSGGGAANTEAFF.

The V call is TRBV20-1, the J call TRBJ2-5; D might be TRBD1 or TRBD2, each matching 6 bases. CDR3 length equals 15 residues. Trimming left V 8 bases short and J 4 bases short, with 23 bases between. Germline assignment: CDR1 DFQATT and CDR2 SNEGSKA (reference sequence). In DNA, the CDR3 is TGCAGTCCAAAAGGGGGGCGCGATGGTGGAGAGACCCAGTACTTC. Protein product: CSPKGGRDGGETQYF.

The chain employs TRBV5-1 and TRBJ2-7, with 12 nucleotides matching TRBD2. V lost 4 bases and J lost 5; bases outside the gene matches: 13. The CDR3 runs to 17 residues. The V gene's germline CDR1 is SGHRS and CDR2 YFSETQ. The CDR3 DNA reads as TGCGCCAGCAGCCCGCCACTAGCGGGAGGCCCCCCCCACGAGCAGTACTTC. It is translated as CASSPPLAGGPPHEQYF.